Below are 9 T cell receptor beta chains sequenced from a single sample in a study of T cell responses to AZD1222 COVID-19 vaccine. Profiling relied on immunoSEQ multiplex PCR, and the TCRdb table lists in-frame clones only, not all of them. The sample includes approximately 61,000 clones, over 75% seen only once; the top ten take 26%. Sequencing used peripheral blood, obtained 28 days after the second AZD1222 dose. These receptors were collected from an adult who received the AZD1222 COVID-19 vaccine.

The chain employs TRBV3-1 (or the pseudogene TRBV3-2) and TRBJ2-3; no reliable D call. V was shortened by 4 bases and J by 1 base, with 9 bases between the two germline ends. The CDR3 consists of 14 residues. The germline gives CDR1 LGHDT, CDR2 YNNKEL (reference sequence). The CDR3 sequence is CASSPRLGTDTQYF. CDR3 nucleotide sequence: TGTGCCAGCAGCCCTCGGTTGGGCACAGATACGCAGTATTTT.

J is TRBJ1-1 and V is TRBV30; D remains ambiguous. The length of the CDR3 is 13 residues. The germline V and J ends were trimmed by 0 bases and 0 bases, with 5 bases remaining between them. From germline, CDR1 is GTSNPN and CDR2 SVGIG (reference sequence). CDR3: CAWSVSMNTEAFF. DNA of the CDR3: TGTGCCTGGAGTGTATCTATGAACACTGAAGCTTTCTTT.

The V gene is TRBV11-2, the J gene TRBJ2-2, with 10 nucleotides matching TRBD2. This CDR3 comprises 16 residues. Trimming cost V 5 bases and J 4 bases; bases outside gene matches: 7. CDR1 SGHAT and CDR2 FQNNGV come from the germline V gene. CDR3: CASSIGLAAGTGELFF. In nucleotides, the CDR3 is TGTGCCAGCAGCATAGGACTAGCGGCAGGCACCGGGGAGCTGTTTTTT.

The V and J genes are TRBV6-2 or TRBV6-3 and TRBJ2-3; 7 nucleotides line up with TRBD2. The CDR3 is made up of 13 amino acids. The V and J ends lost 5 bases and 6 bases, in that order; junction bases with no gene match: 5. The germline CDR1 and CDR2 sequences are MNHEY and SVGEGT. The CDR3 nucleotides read TGTGCCAGCAGTGGACTAGAAAGGGATACGCAGTATTTT. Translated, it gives CASSGLERDTQYF.

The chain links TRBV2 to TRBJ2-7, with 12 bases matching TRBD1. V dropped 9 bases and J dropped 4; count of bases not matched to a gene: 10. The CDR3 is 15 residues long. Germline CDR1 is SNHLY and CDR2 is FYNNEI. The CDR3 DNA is TGTGCCAGAACCACCGGGACAGGGGGCGGGTACGAGCAGTACTTC. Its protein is CARTTGTGGGYEQYF.

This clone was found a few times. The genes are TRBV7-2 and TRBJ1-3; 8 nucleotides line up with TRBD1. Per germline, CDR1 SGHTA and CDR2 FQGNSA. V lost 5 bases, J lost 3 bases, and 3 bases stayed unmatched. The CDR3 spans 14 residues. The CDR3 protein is CASSPDRVGNTIYF. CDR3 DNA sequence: TGTGCCAGCAGCCCGGACAGGGTTGGAAACACCATATATTTT.

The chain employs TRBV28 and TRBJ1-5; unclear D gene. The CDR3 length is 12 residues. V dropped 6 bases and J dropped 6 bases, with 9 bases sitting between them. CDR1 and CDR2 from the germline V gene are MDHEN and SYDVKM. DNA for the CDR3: TGTGCCAGCAGGCCTGCGGGTCAGCCCCAGCATTTT. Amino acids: CASRPAGQPQHF. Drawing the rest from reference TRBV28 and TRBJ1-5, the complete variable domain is DVKVTQSSRYLVKRTGEKVFLECVQDMDHENMFWYRQDPGLGLRLIYFSYDVKMKEKGDIPEGYSVSREKKERFSLILESASTNQTSMYLCASRPAGQPQHFGDGTRLSIL.

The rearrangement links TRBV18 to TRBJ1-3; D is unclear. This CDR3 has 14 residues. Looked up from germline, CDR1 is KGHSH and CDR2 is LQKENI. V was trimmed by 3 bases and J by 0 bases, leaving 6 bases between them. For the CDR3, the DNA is TGTGCCAGCTCACCCCAGCGCTCTGGAAACACCATATATTTT. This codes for CASSPQRSGNTIYF.

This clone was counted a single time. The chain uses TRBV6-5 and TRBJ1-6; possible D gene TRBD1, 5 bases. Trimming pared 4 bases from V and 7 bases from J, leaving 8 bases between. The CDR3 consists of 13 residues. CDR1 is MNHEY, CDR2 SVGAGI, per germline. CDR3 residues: CASSSTVNSPLHF. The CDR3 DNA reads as TGTGCCAGCAGTTCGACAGTCAATTCACCCCTCCACTTT.